The 27 T cell receptor beta chains presented below share a single source sample, sequenced in a study of blood T cell repertoires in COVID-19. TCRdb's table, derived via immunoSEQ multiplex PCR, lists solely in-frame clones and lacks some. The sample lists 300,000 to 400,000 clones; 88% were seen once. The sample comprised PBMCs or T cells enriched from blood (not recorded which). The origin of the receptors is a man between 25 and 39 years old who had recovered from COVID-19.

The chain carries TRBV19 and TRBJ1-5; D gene unclear. Germline assignment: CDR1 LNHDA and CDR2 SQIVND (reference sequence). This CDR3 region has 17 residues. The ends were cut back, 5 bases at V and 2 bases at J, with 19 bases in the middle. Here the CDR3 reads CASSVTYTSIRNQPQHF. In DNA form, the CDR3 reads TGTGCCAGTAGTGTAACATATACCTCGATTCGCAATCAGCCCCAGCATTTT.

The CDR3: CASSQVGPDTQYF. CDR3 DNA: TGTGCCAGCAGCCAAGTTGGGCCAGATACGCAGTATTTT. The chain links TRBV14 to TRBJ2-3; D call uncertain. The CDR3 length is 13 residues. V lost 1 base and J 4 bases, leaving 6 bases between the germline ends. In germline, CDR1 is SGHDN, CDR2 FVKESK.

This chain joins TRBV21-1 and TRBJ1-1; TRBD1, the table's D call, lacks a check against the DNA. TRBV21-1 is termed a pseudogene. The CDR3 has 20 residues. The DNA for the CDR3 is TGTGCCAGCAGCAAATATCCACGCAGGGGAATGGAGACCGTGAACACTGAAGCTTTCTTT. Protein sequence: CASSKYPRRGMETVNTEAFF.

In DNA form, the CDR3 reads TGTGCCAGCAGACCCAGCGACAGGGGGCGAACTGAAGCTTTCTTT. It specifies CASRPSDRGRTEAFF. J is TRBJ1-1 and V is TRBV3-1 (or the pseudogene TRBV3-2); 10 bases align to TRBD1. The CDR3 runs 15 residues. Per germline, CDR1 LGHDT and CDR2 YNNKEL (reference sequence). With 6 bases clipped from V and 5 bases from J, the junction kept 9 bases outside the gene matches.

The rearrangement joins TRBV6-6 to TRBJ2-5; TRBD1 aligns across 10 bases. Germline V gene lookup returns CDR1 MNHNY and CDR2 SVGAGI (reference sequence). This CDR3 contains 14 residues. V dropped 5 bases and J dropped 5; count of bases not matched to a gene: 5. DNA for the CDR3: TGTGCCAGCAGTGGACAGGGGGGGTATGAGACCCAGTACTTC. Its translation: CASSGQGGYETQYF.

This chain uses TRBV7-3 with TRBJ1-3, with D tentatively TRBD1 (5 bases). Trimming took off 5 bases at V and 4 bases at J, with 9 bases between the two ends. The germline CDR1 and CDR2 sequences are SGHTA and FQGTGA. This CDR3 has 13 amino acids. The CDR3 nucleotides are TGTGCCAGCAGCGTAGGGGTGGGAAACACCATATATTTT. Its protein is CASSVGVGNTIYF.

The chain combines TRBV25-1 with TRBJ1-6; D might be TRBD1 (5 bases). The CDR3 has 13 residues. Per germline, CDR1 MGHDK and CDR2 SYGVNS. V dropped 3 bases and J dropped 11 bases, with 11 bases sitting between them. In DNA, the CDR3 is TGTGCCAGCAGTGACGGGGGGAGGACACCCCTCCACTTT. Protein sequence: CASSDGGRTPLHF.

This chain links TRBV2 with TRBJ1-3, with D perhaps matching TRBD1 (5 bases). This CDR3 is built from 16 residues. V was cut by 7 bases and J by 0 bases, with 16 bases left in between. Germline values: CDR1 SNHLY, CDR2 FYNNEI. CDR3 amino acids: CASNMGGRPSGNTIYF. The CDR3 coding sequence is TGTGCCAGCAATATGGGGGGGAGGCCCTCTGGAAACACCATATATTTT.

The chain is built from TRBV5-1 and TRBJ2-3; D gene unclear. V gave up 0 bases and J gave up 0 bases, with 8 bases separating them. Germline-derived CDR1 and CDR2 are SGHRS and YFSETQ. The CDR3 runs to 15 residues. The CDR3, as DNA: TGCGCCAGCAGCTTGGACCTACCGAGCACAGATACGCAGTATTTT. It codes for CASSLDLPSTDTQYF.

The J gene is TRBJ2-3, the V gene TRBV3-1 (or the pseudogene TRBV3-2), with 8 bases aligning to TRBD1. The CDR3 has 19 residues. Germline trimming cut 5 bases from V and 0 bases from J; bases unmatched to any gene: 16. In germline, CDR1 is LGHDT, CDR2 YNNKEL (reference sequence). The CDR3 region has the DNA TGTGCCAGCAGCACAGGGGGATACACTGTGGCTTTTAGCACAGATACGCAGTATTTT. This encodes CASSTGGYTVAFSTDTQYF.

V gene TRBV9 combines with J gene TRBJ2-5, with TRBD2 matching over 8 bases. Trimming took 0 bases from V and 4 from J; bases not matched to a gene: 5. The germline gives CDR1 SGDLS, CDR2 YYNGEE. The CDR3 has 15 residues. CDR3 nucleotides: TGTGCCAGCAGCGTAGGGGCGGGGGGAGGAGAGACCCAGTACTTC. Its protein product is CASSVGAGGGETQYF.

This sequence joins TRBV30 and TRBJ1-5; 7 nucleotides align to TRBD1. The CDR3 runs to 13 residues. V lost 1 base, J lost 7 bases, and 4 bases stayed unmatched. Germline values: CDR1 GTSNPN, CDR2 SVGIG (reference sequence). CDR3 protein: CAWSAGGGQPQHF. In nucleotides, the CDR3 is TGTGCCTGGAGTGCAGGGGGTGGACAGCCCCAGCATTTT.

The chain recombines TRBV28 with TRBJ1-5; perhaps TRBD1 as D (6 bases). The V gene lost 8 bases and the J gene lost 3 bases, with 8 bases spanning the gap. This CDR3 region has 12 residues. The V gene's germline CDR1 is MDHEN and CDR2 SYDVKM. CDR3 protein: CASYRVNQPQHF. The CDR3 DNA is TGTGCCAGCTACAGGGTCAATCAGCCCCAGCATTTT.

V usage is TRBV13 and J usage is TRBJ2-3, with 7 bases lining up with TRBD2. Per the germline V gene, CDR1 is PRHDT and CDR2 is FYEKMQ (reference sequence). V shed 5 bases, J shed 0 bases, and the junction held 8 bases outside the gene matches. The CDR3 covers 16 residues. CDR3 sequence: CASSRSGVTSTDTQYF. In DNA form, the CDR3 reads TGTGCCAGCAGCCGGAGCGGGGTTACTAGCACAGATACGCAGTATTTT.

The gene calls are TRBV4-1 and TRBJ1-1; unclear D gene. CDR3 size: 15 residues. Germline V CDR1 and CDR2: MGHRA, YSYEKL. V dropped 0 bases and J dropped 4 bases, with 12 bases sitting between them. CDR3 nucleotide sequence: TGCGCCAGCAGCCAAGACCCCCCGGGGATCACTGAAGCTTTCTTT. Residues: CASSQDPPGITEAFF.

The gene calls are TRBV4-1 and TRBJ1-1; D is perhaps TRBD1 (5 bases). Germline values: CDR1 MGHRA, CDR2 YSYEKL. This CDR3 has 14 amino acids. Trimming pared 3 bases from V and 4 bases from J, leaving 12 bases between. Here the CDR3 reads CASSQRDRPTEAFF. The CDR3 region has the DNA TGCGCCAGCAGCCAGCGGGACCGGCCCACTGAAGCTTTCTTT.

The chain couples TRBV30 to TRBJ1-5, with 8 bases matching TRBD1. This CDR3 has 13 residues. CDR1 and CDR2 from the germline V gene are GTSNPN and SVGIG (reference sequence). Germline trimming cut 5 bases from V and 6 bases from J; bases unmatched to any gene: 6. CDR3 nucleotides: TGTGCCTGGGCAGGGGGCGCGTTTCAGCCCCAGCATTTT. It encodes CAWAGGAFQPQHF.

The gene calls are TRBV14 and TRBJ1-2; TRBD1 might be the D (6 bases). CDR3 length equals 13 residues. Trimming left V 5 bases short and J 6 bases short, with 13 bases between. Germline CDR1 reads SGHDN; CDR2 reads FVKESK. The CDR3 DNA reads TGTGCCAGCAGCTACGACAGGAGCCATGGCTACACCTTC. It codes for CASSYDRSHGYTF.

This chain joins TRBV14 and TRBJ2-3, with 11 bases identical to TRBD1. The V gene's germline CDR1 is SGHDN and CDR2 FVKESK. Trimming at V came to 5 bases and at J to 5 bases, leaving 12 bases not matched to a gene. CDR3 length equals 17 residues. This CDR3 reads CASSMDRGRPQIDTQYF. CDR3 coding DNA: TGTGCCAGCAGCATGGACAGGGGGCGACCTCAAATAGATACGCAGTATTTT.

The chain couples TRBV6-1 to TRBJ2-7, with D possibly matching TRBD2 (6 bases). The CDR3 totals 14 residues. Germline CDR1 reads MNHNS; CDR2 reads SASEGT. Trimming removed 0 bases at V and 5 bases at J, with 11 bases between. The CDR3 coding sequence is TGTGCCAGCAGTGAAGCGGCGCGGGGCAACGAGCAGTACTTC. Translated, it gives CASSEAARGNEQYF.

The V gene is TRBV25-1, the J gene TRBJ1-1, with D unresolved. The CDR3 is made up of 13 amino acids. V lost 2 bases to trimming and J lost 11 bases, with 15 bases between them. CDR1 and CDR2 from the germline V gene are MGHDK and SYGVNS. CDR3 protein: CASSEGWSRLAFF. The CDR3 DNA reads as TGTGCCAGCAGTGAAGGTTGGTCGAGGCTGGCTTTCTTT.

The rearrangement uses TRBV7-6 and TRBJ1-1; 11 positions match TRBD1. The CDR3 is made up of 15 amino acids. J was trimmed by 5 bases and V by 5 bases; bases with no gene match: 7. CDR1 SGHVS and CDR2 FNYEAQ come from the germline V gene. The CDR3 region has the DNA TGTGCCAGCAGCCTCGGACAGGGGGCGAGGACTGAAGCTTTCTTT. It translates to CASSLGQGARTEAFF.

This clone was counted once. The rearrangement links TRBV30 to TRBJ1-2; 7 positions agree with TRBD1. Looked up from germline, CDR1 is GTSNPN and CDR2 is SVGIG (reference sequence). With 1 base clipped from V and 5 bases from J, the junction kept 7 bases outside the gene matches. CDR3 length equals 14 residues. The CDR3 region is CAWSGQGSVYGYTF. The CDR3 DNA reads TGTGCCTGGAGTGGACAGGGTTCGGTGTATGGCTACACCTTC.

The chain combines TRBV6-5 with TRBJ1-1, with 8 bases lining up with TRBD1. This CDR3 region has 14 residues. V was pared by 0 bases and J by 8 bases, with 5 bases of the junction left unmatched. CDR1 is MNHEY and CDR2 is SVGAGI in the germline V gene. The CDR3 bases are TGTGCCAGCAGTTACTCTGGGACAGGAATGGAAGCTTTCTTT. Amino acids: CASSYSGTGMEAFF.

This chain uses TRBV24-1 with TRBJ2-1; tentative D call: TRBD1 (6 bases). Per germline, CDR1 KGHDR and CDR2 SFDVKD. The CDR3 has 16 residues. Between the trimmed V and J ends, which lost 3 bases and 12 bases, there was a span of 23 bases. CDR3 region: CATSDQDGTPRRRQFF. The DNA for the CDR3 is TGTGCCACCAGTGATCAAGACGGGACACCCCGAAGAAGGCAGTTCTTC.

This clone was seen a single time. The rearrangement uses TRBV27 and TRBJ1-4; TRBD1 matches at 7 bases. CDR1 and CDR2 (germline): MNHEY, SMNVEV (reference sequence). J gave up 8 bases and V 3 bases, and 6 bases lay outside the gene matches. CDR3 size: 14 residues. The CDR3 sequence is CASSFRQGMEKLFF. CDR3 DNA: TGTGCCAGCAGTTTCCGACAGGGAATGGAAAAACTGTTTTTT. Filled out from reference TRBV27 and TRBJ1-4, the complete variable domain reads EAQVTQNPRYLITVTGKKLTVTCSQNMNHEYMSWYRQDPGLGLRQIYYSMNVEVTDKGDVPEGYKVSRKEKRNFPLILESPSPNQTSLYFCASSFRQGMEKLFFGSGTQLSVL.

The chain is built from TRBV30 and TRBJ2-7, with 8 bases matching TRBD1. Germline trimming cut 0 bases from V and 6 bases from J; bases unmatched to any gene: 4. The germline V gene has CDR1 GTSNPN and CDR2 SVGIG (reference sequence). This CDR3 contains 13 residues. CDR3 loop: CAWSVQGGSEQYF. CDR3 bases: TGTGCCTGGAGTGTACAGGGGGGTTCCGAGCAGTACTTC.